One sample yielded the 26 T cell receptor beta chains listed below, sequenced in a study of blood T cell repertoires in COVID-19. Method: immunoSEQ multiplex PCR; TCRdb's copy keeps in-frame clones and lacks some. The sample holds 350,000 or so clones, around nine tenths seen once. The sequencing sample was made of PBMCs or T cells enriched from blood (not recorded which). The source is a woman in her thirties who had been exposed to COVID-19.

The rearrangement links TRBV10-3 to TRBJ1-2; D gene ambiguous. The length of the CDR3 is 19 residues. Germline values: CDR1 ENHRY, CDR2 SYGVKD. Between the trimmed V and J ends, which lost 4 bases and 4 bases, there was a span of 28 bases. The CDR3, as DNA: TGTGCCATCAGTGGCCCATCGGGGTCCCTGACCGATTCGTCCTATGGCTACACCTTC. Encoded protein: CAISGPSGSLTDSSYGYTF.

The V call is TRBV7-3, the J call TRBJ2-2, with TRBD1 as a possible D gene (5 bases). The CDR3 is 13 residues long. Per the germline V gene, CDR1 is SGHTA and CDR2 is FQGTGA. V lost 2 bases, J lost 8 bases, and 9 bases lay in between. CDR3 coding DNA: TGTGCCAGCAGCTTACCCCGGACAGGGGAGCTGTTTTTT. The encoded protein is CASSLPRTGELFF.

This chain joins TRBV15 and TRBJ2-5; tentatively, D is TRBD2 (5 bases). Between the trimmed V and J ends, which lost 5 bases and 5 bases, there was a span of 21 bases. The CDR3 runs to 16 residues. The germline CDR1 and CDR2 sequences are LNHNV and YYDKDF (reference sequence). This chain's CDR3 is CATSAPSGGIWETQYF. In nucleotides, the CDR3 is TGTGCCACCAGCGCCCCCAGCGGTGGGATTTGGGAGACCCAGTACTTC.

This sequence joins TRBV28 and TRBJ1-4; D not resolved. V was cut by 6 bases and J by 5 bases, with 16 bases left in between. The CDR3 spans 15 residues. CDR1 MDHEN and CDR2 SYDVKM come from the germline V gene. CDR3 bases: TGTGCCAGCAGCTCCCTAGGACCGGGGAATGAAAAACTGTTTTTT. Amino acids: CASSSLGPGNEKLFF.

This chain uses TRBV28 with TRBJ2-1, with 9 bases fitting TRBD2. CDR3 size: 16 residues. Germline V gene data show CDR1 as MDHEN and CDR2 as SYDVKM. V shed 1 base, J shed 4 bases, and the junction held 5 bases outside the gene matches. The CDR3 reads CASSLLGTSRYNEQFF. The CDR3 DNA follows: TGTGCCAGCAGTTTATTGGGGACTAGCAGATACAATGAGCAGTTCTTC.

V gene TRBV10-2 combines with J gene TRBJ1-1; 12 nucleotides align to TRBD1. The trim removed 6 bases at V and 5 bases at J, leaving 10 bases unmatched. This CDR3 is built from 16 residues. From germline, CDR1 is WSHSY and CDR2 SAAADI. The CDR3 spells CASRTGTGGERTEAFF. DNA of the CDR3: TGCGCCAGCAGAACCGGGACAGGGGGCGAGAGAACTGAAGCTTTCTTT.

V is TRBV27 and J is TRBJ1-2, with D possibly being TRBD1 (6 bases). The CDR3 has 14 amino acids. Germline V gene sequence: CDR1 MNHEY, CDR2 SMNVEV (reference sequence). Between the trimmed V and J ends, which lost 3 bases and 8 bases, there was a span of 16 bases. The CDR3, as DNA: TGTGCCAGCAGTTTCTCGGACAGTCCTAGGGGCTACACCTTC. It codes for CASSFSDSPRGYTF.

The chain carries TRBV28 and TRBJ1-2; the match to TRBD1 covers 9 bases. The CDR3 totals 16 residues. Germline V gene data show CDR1 as MDHEN and CDR2 as SYDVKM. V lost 4 bases to trimming and J lost 4 bases; unmatched junction nucleotides: 10. CDR3: CASSSADTGGGYGYTF. The CDR3 DNA reads TGTGCCAGCAGTTCAGCTGACACAGGGGGCGGCTATGGCTACACCTTC.

V usage is TRBV4-1 and J usage is TRBJ2-7; no reliable D call. The length of the CDR3 is 16 residues. Germline loops: CDR1 MGHRA, CDR2 YSYEKL. V was cut by 0 bases and J by 7 bases, with 19 bases left in between. In nucleotides, the CDR3 is TGCGCCAGCAGCCAAGATCCCTCCACTCTCTGGCGGGAGCAGTACTTC. Protein sequence: CASSQDPSTLWREQYF.

This clone was seen a handful of times. Germline is not matched at one junction end, which may reflect a read error. V is TRBV7-7 and J is TRBJ2-1; 7 bases are a match to TRBD1. Germline values: CDR1 SSHAT, CDR2 FNYEAQ (reference sequence). The CDR3 is 15 residues long. DNA of the CDR3: TGTGCTAGCAGCTTATCAGGGGGCTCCTACAATGAGCAGTTCTTC. Its translation is CASSLSGGSYNEQFF.

This chain uses TRBV10-1 with TRBJ2-2, with a possible D match to TRBD1 (6 bases). CDR1 is WNHNN and CDR2 is SYGVQD in the germline V gene (reference sequence). CDR3 length equals 19 residues. The ends were cut back, 4 bases at V and 4 bases at J, with 25 bases in the middle. In DNA form, the CDR3 reads TGCGCCAGCAGTGGTAATTTGGGTGGGTCAGGGGCGCCCACCGGGGAGCTGTTTTTT. Protein sequence: CASSGNLGGSGAPTGELFF.

V gene TRBV19 combines with J gene TRBJ1-1, with TRBD1 matching over 7 bases. V lost 7 bases, J lost 5 bases, and 4 bases stayed unmatched. The germline CDR1 and CDR2 sequences are LNHDA and SQIVND (reference sequence). CDR3 length: 12 residues. CDR3 sequence reads: CASIQGKTEAFF. The CDR3 region has the DNA TGTGCCAGTATACAGGGGAAGACTGAAGCTTTCTTT.

This clone was seen a handful of times. The rearrangement links TRBV5-1 to TRBJ2-2; perhaps TRBD2 as D (6 bases). Trimming removed 7 bases at V and 7 bases at J, with 11 bases between. The CDR3 is made up of 12 amino acids. Germline assignment: CDR1 SGHRS and CDR2 YFSETQ. CDR3 nucleotides: TGCGCCAGCGGCACTAGCTTCGGGGAGCTGTTTTTT. It codes for CASGTSFGELFF.

The chain combines TRBV6-5 with TRBJ2-7; weak D call: TRBD1 (6 bases). Germline V gene lookup returns CDR1 MNHEY and CDR2 SVGAGI. This CDR3 has 13 residues. V dropped 6 bases and J dropped 2 bases, with 11 bases sitting between them. CDR3 in amino acids: CASSLGTPYEQYF. In DNA form, the CDR3 reads TGTGCCAGCAGCCTCGGGACACCCTACGAGCAGTACTTC.

CDR3 DNA: TGTGCCAGTACCCTAACCGGGACTAGACGTAATGAGCAGTTCTTC. It encodes CASTLTGTRRNEQFF. The chain links TRBV19 to TRBJ2-1, with 8 bases matching TRBD2. Looked up from germline, CDR1 is LNHDA and CDR2 is SQIVND (reference sequence). Trimming removed 7 bases from V and 7 bases from J; junction bases left unmatched: 12. This CDR3 spans 15 amino acids.

The rearrangement links TRBV5-1 to TRBJ1-3; the D is unclear. The germline gives CDR1 SGHRS, CDR2 YFSETQ. This CDR3 spans 15 amino acids. V gave up 4 bases and J gave up 0 bases, with 11 bases separating them. The CDR3 DNA is TGCGCCAGCAGCACAACGCCAAACTCTGGAAACACCATATATTTT. It yields the protein CASSTTPNSGNTIYF.

The CDR3 region is CASRQGRVTNTGELFF. DNA of the CDR3: TGTGCCAGCAGACAAGGCCGGGTGACTAACACCGGGGAGCTGTTTTTT. This chain links TRBV28 with TRBJ2-2, with D unresolved. Trimming left V 6 bases short and J 2 bases short, with 16 bases between. The CDR3 runs 16 residues. Germline V gene lookup returns CDR1 MDHEN and CDR2 SYDVKM.

This clone was counted only a few times. J is TRBJ1-2 and V is TRBV11-2; D is possibly TRBD1 (5 bases). V lost 2 bases, J lost 10 bases, and 11 bases lay in between. The CDR3 extends over 12 amino acids. From germline, CDR1 is SGHAT and CDR2 FQNNGV. CDR3 loop: CASSLQGIDYTF. CDR3 DNA: TGTGCCAGCAGCTTACAGGGTATCGACTACACCTTC.

This clone showed up just once. The V gene is TRBV30, the J gene TRBJ2-7; D gene ambiguous. Germline V gene sequence: CDR1 GTSNPN, CDR2 SVGIG (reference sequence). The CDR3 runs to 14 residues. The ends were cut back, 0 bases at V and 1 base at J, with 10 bases in the middle. The CDR3 DNA sequence: TGTGCCTGGAGTGTACCCAACTTTTCCTACGAGCAGTACTTC. Translating it yields CAWSVPNFSYEQYF.

V usage is TRBV10-3 and J usage is TRBJ1-5, with 8 bases aligning to TRBD1. The ends lost 6 bases at V and 6 bases at J; junction bases unmatched: 7. This CDR3 has 14 amino acids. Germline CDR1 is ENHRY and CDR2 is SYGVKD. The CDR3 DNA is TGTGCCATCAGCCCACTCCAGGGGGCTCAGCCCCAGCATTTT. Its translation: CAISPLQGAQPQHF.

The chain employs TRBV7-9 and TRBJ2-1, with D unresolved. V lost 0 bases and J 0 bases, leaving 9 bases between the germline ends. Germline V CDR1 and CDR2: SEHNR, FQNEAQ (reference sequence). The CDR3 is 16 residues long. The CDR3, as DNA: TGTGCCAGCAGCTTAGCCACCGGTGGCTCCTACAATGAGCAGTTCTTC. Amino acid sequence: CASSLATGGSYNEQFF.

The chain recombines TRBV4-2 with TRBJ2-7; D remains ambiguous. V was pared by 0 bases and J by 2 bases, with 11 bases between. Germline-derived CDR1 and CDR2 are LGHNA and YNFKEQ. The CDR3 length is 15 residues. CDR3 amino acids: CASSQDPASPYEQYF. The CDR3 nucleotides read TGTGCCAGCAGCCAAGATCCTGCTAGTCCCTACGAGCAGTACTTC.

The chain employs TRBV6-5 and TRBJ1-2, with D possibly matching TRBD1 (5 bases). Germline V CDR1 and CDR2: MNHEY, SVGAGI. CDR3 length equals 12 residues. The V end was cut by 6 bases, the J end by 8 bases, with 13 bases between. CDR3 in DNA: TGTGCCAGCAGGATAAGGGGATACGGCTACACCTTC. Its protein is CASRIRGYGYTF.

The genes are TRBV3-1 (or the pseudogene TRBV3-2) and TRBJ1-4, with D perhaps TRBD1 (5 bases). V dropped 4 bases and J dropped 7 bases, with 16 bases sitting between them. Germline V lookup: CDR1 LGHDT, CDR2 YNNKEL (reference sequence). This CDR3 spans 15 amino acids. CDR3 in DNA: TGTGCCAGCAGCCTTGACGGGACTCCCCTTGAAAAACTGTTTTTT. It yields the protein CASSLDGTPLEKLFF.

The chain has TRBV2 and TRBJ1-5; D is ambiguous. The CDR3 has 13 residues. V was cut by 3 bases and J by 3 bases, with 6 bases left in between. Per the germline V gene, CDR1 is SNHLY and CDR2 is FYNNEI. This CDR3 is CASSDQSNQPQHF. CDR3 coding DNA: TGTGCCAGCAGTGACCAGTCCAATCAGCCCCAGCATTTT.

This chain connects TRBV12-3 or TRBV12-4 to TRBJ2-7; 7 nucleotides align to TRBD2. J was trimmed by 5 bases and V by 3 bases; bases with no gene match: 4. The CDR3 is 13 amino acids. The CDR3 region has the DNA TGTGCCAGCAGTTTGGGAGGGAGCAACGAGCAGTACTTC. Its translation is CASSLGGSNEQYF.